This TCR beta chain was sequenced during a study of cytomegalovirus exposure and HLA in healthy donors. A note on this clone: The antigen is not known.

PCR was performed using 60 Vbeta and 13 Jbeta primers. The table came from immunoSEQ multiplex PCR; TCRdb's copy has only in-frame clones and leaves some out. The sample shows 60,000 to 75,000 clones, 75% to 80% of them seen only once. Trimming left V 2 bases short and J 1 base short, with 7 bases between. The CDR3 is 14 residues long. CDR1 is SGHDT and CDR2 is YYEEEE in the germline V gene. Study observations and caveats: Specific recognition of CMV antigens was confirmed in vitro for a few chains (all CMV-associated).

The sequenced material came from PBMCs. The chain carries TRBV5-6 and TRBJ1-5, with D tentatively TRBD1 (5 bases). The clonotype originates from a man aged 18-30 years in good health and CMV-seropositive. CDR3 in DNA: TGTGCCAGCAGCTTCAAGGGGAGCAATCAGCCCCAGCATTTT. This sequence encodes CASSFKGSNQPQHF.